The 24 T cell receptor beta chains below all came from one sample that was sequenced in a study of cytomegalovirus exposure and HLA in healthy donors (TCRdb year 2017). Libraries were prepared through the immunoSEQ multiplex PCR assay. For the multiplex PCR, a mixture combining 60 forward primers for TCR Vbeta segments and 13 reverse primers for TCR Jbeta segments was used. TCRdb re-hosts the immuneACCESS table, in-frame sequences only. Its copies lack some clones; in the studies checked, an unresolved V gene accounts for under half of them, and the cause for the rest is not known. This sample is represented by approximately 180,000 clones; almost 80% of them were singletons. The ten most abundant clones make up roughly 5.8% of the sample. The sequenced material came from PBMCs. These receptors originate from a middle-aged man in good health and CMV-seropositive.

The J gene is TRBJ1-1, the V gene TRBV7-3, with TRBD1 matching 7 bases. Germline CDR1 and CDR2: SGHTA and FQGTGA. The junction had 8 bases not matched to a gene; V was cut back by 8 bases and J by 5 bases. The length of the CDR3 is 13 residues. CDR3 DNA: TGTGCCAGCGGCCTAATGGGACAGACTGAAGCTTTCTTT. This gives the protein CASGLMGQTEAFF.

The chain links TRBV28 to TRBJ1-5; D might be TRBD1 (6 bases). Trimming shortened V by 5 bases and J by 6 bases, and 14 bases separated the two germline ends. Germline lookup yields CDR1 MDHEN and CDR2 SYDVKM. The CDR3 spans 14 residues. The CDR3 DNA reads TGTGCCAGCAGTCCCGGATGGGGGCCTCAGCCCCAGCATTTT. Protein sequence: CASSPGWGPQPQHF.

The chain links TRBV30 to TRBJ2-3; D is unclear. The length of the CDR3 is 15 residues. V lost 2 bases and J lost 1, with 13 bases in between. Germline V gene lookup returns CDR1 GTSNPN and CDR2 SVGIG (reference sequence). The CDR3 sequence is CAWSQDLNCTDTQYF. The CDR3 DNA sequence: TGTGCCTGGAGTCAAGACTTAAACTGCACAGATACGCAGTATTTT.

V is TRBV6-8 and J is TRBJ2-3, with TRBD2 identical over 10 bases. The V gene's germline CDR1 is MNHGY and CDR2 SAAAGT. Trimming took 8 bases from V and 4 from J; bases not matched to a gene: 3. The CDR3 is 13 residues long. The CDR3 region has the DNA TGTGCCAGCGCTAGCGGGAGTTCAGATACGCAGTATTTT. Amino acids: CASASGSSDTQYF.

Only a few counts were recorded for this clone. V is TRBV18 and J is TRBJ2-1, with 8 positions matching TRBD1. Germline V lookup: CDR1 KGHSH, CDR2 LQKENI. J lost 9 bases, V lost 2 bases, and 12 bases had no gene match. The CDR3 extends over 16 amino acids. In DNA form, the CDR3 reads TGTGCCAGCTCACCAACCCAGGACAGGGCACATGGTGAGCAGTTCTTC. It translates to CASSPTQDRAHGEQFF.

The rearrangement joins TRBV28 to TRBJ1-1; D remains ambiguous. Trimming took off 4 bases at V and 3 bases at J, with 15 bases between the two ends. The CDR3 sequence is 15 residues long. CDR1 is MDHEN and CDR2 is SYDVKM in the germline V gene. This CDR3 is CASSSRALGDTEAFF. The CDR3 nucleotides are TGTGCCAGCAGTTCACGAGCCCTCGGGGACACTGAAGCTTTCTTT.

The chain links TRBV11-3 to TRBJ2-2; TRBD1 agrees at 9 bases. V gave up 7 bases and J gave up 3 bases; unmatched junction bases: 6. In germline, CDR1 is SGHNT, CDR2 YENEEA. The CDR3 runs 15 residues. This CDR3 is CASTRDRGDTGELFF. The CDR3 DNA is TGTGCCAGCACCCGAGACAGGGGGGACACCGGGGAGCTGTTTTTT.

V and J are TRBV2 and TRBJ2-7, with TRBD1 matching over 9 bases. Germline V gives CDR1 SNHLY, CDR2 FYNNEI. With 4 bases clipped from V and 7 bases from J, the junction kept 5 bases outside the gene matches. The CDR3 is made up of 13 amino acids. The CDR3 region is CASSAGQGFEQYF. Written as DNA, the CDR3 is TGTGCCAGCAGTGCTGGACAGGGGTTTGAGCAGTACTTC.

The V and J genes are TRBV5-1 and TRBJ1-4, with a tentative D call TRBD1 (5 bases). The V end lost 0 bases, the J end lost 7 bases, and 10 bases lay between the germline ends. The CDR3 loop spans 14 amino acids. CDR1 is SGHRS, CDR2 YFSETQ, per germline. For the CDR3, the DNA is TGCGCCAGCAGCTTGGCAAGGGGCGGTGAAAAACTGTTTTTT. This sequence encodes CASSLARGGEKLFF.

This clone was detected only a few times. The chain is built from TRBV28 and TRBJ1-5; 9 nucleotides match TRBD1. CDR1 and CDR2 (germline): MDHEN, SYDVKM. The trim removed 3 bases at V and 2 bases at J, leaving 5 bases unmatched. The CDR3 runs 16 residues. The CDR3 protein is CASSFGTGRGNQPQHF. Written as DNA, the CDR3 is TGTGCCAGCAGTTTCGGGACAGGGAGAGGCAATCAGCCCCAGCATTTT.

The chain couples TRBV9 to TRBJ2-3, with D maybe TRBD1 (5 bases). Trimming shortened V by 6 bases and J by 0 bases, and 14 bases separated the two germline ends. The CDR3 runs 15 residues. Germline V gene sequence: CDR1 SGDLS, CDR2 YYNGEE. The CDR3: CASTKGVGSTDTQYF. The DNA of the CDR3 is TGTGCCAGCACCAAAGGGGTGGGGAGCACAGATACGCAGTATTTT.

V gene TRBV6-5 combines with J gene TRBJ1-2; no firm D call. V lost 2 bases and J lost 3, with 10 bases in between. The CDR3 consists of 14 residues. The germline gives CDR1 MNHEY, CDR2 SVGAGI. As DNA, the CDR3 is TGTGCCAGCAGTTACCGCGAGAAAGACTATGGCTACACCTTC. It encodes CASSYREKDYGYTF.

This chain links TRBV27 with TRBJ2-1; D ambiguous. CDR1 and CDR2 (germline): MNHEY, SMNVEV (reference sequence). V was clipped by 4 bases and J by 9 bases, with 7 bases between them. The CDR3 covers 11 residues. The CDR3 coding sequence is TGTGCCAGCAGTTCAATCGGTGAGCAGTTCTTC. Its protein product is CASSSIGEQFF.

In its sample, this clone was seen once. This chain connects TRBV19 to TRBJ1-6, with D tentatively TRBD1 (5 bases). Trimming removed 6 bases at V and 9 bases at J, with 21 bases between. This CDR3 is built from 16 residues. Germline CDR1 LNHDA, CDR2 SQIVND (reference sequence). The CDR3 is CASRSAYTGKGSPLHF. CDR3 in DNA: TGTGCCAGTAGGTCCGCATACACAGGAAAAGGTTCACCCCTCCACTTT.

This chain links TRBV11-3 with TRBJ2-7; D may be TRBD1 (5 bases). Trimming shortened V by 0 bases and J by 1 base, and 16 bases separated the two germline ends. Looked up from germline, CDR1 is SGHNT and CDR2 is YENEEA. This CDR3 is built from 17 residues. CDR3 sequence: CASSLERLTETSYEQYF. CDR3 bases: TGTGCCAGCAGCTTAGAAAGGTTGACAGAGACGTCCTACGAGCAGTACTTC.

This chain links TRBV12-5 with TRBJ2-7; TRBD2 is a possible D gene (5 bases). Between the trimmed V and J ends, which lost 4 bases and 2 bases, there was a span of 18 bases. The germline gives CDR1 LGHNT, CDR2 FRNRAP. CDR3 size: 16 residues. CDR3 sequence: CASGSAVARRTYEQYF. Here the CDR3 DNA reads TGTGCTAGTGGTTCGGCTGTAGCGAGGCGAACCTACGAGCAGTACTTC.

Written as DNA, the CDR3 is TGTGCCTGGAGAAAGACTAGCGGGAGGTACAATGAGCAGTTCTTC. Translating gives CAWRKTSGRYNEQFF. The chain employs TRBV30 and TRBJ2-1, with 13 bases fitting TRBD2. Per the germline V gene, CDR1 is GTSNPN and CDR2 is SVGIG (reference sequence). The CDR3 has 15 amino acids. J gave up 4 bases and V 3 bases, and 3 bases lay outside the gene matches.

This clone was seen a few times. The genes are TRBV7-2 and TRBJ2-1; TRBD2 aligns across 8 bases. CDR1 is SGHTA and CDR2 is FQGNSA in the germline V gene. The CDR3 length is 13 residues. Trimming removed 5 bases from V and 8 bases from J; junction bases left unmatched: 5. Here the CDR3 reads CASSRTSHHEQFF. The CDR3 bases are TGTGCCAGCAGCCGGACTAGCCACCATGAGCAGTTCTTC. Full variable domain (missing parts from reference TRBV7-2 and TRBJ2-1): GAGVSQSPSNKVTEKGKDVELRCDPISGHTALYWYRQSLGQGLEFLIYFQGNSAPDKSGLPSDRFSAERTGGSVSTLTIQRTQQEDSAVYLCASSRTSHHEQFFGPGTRLTVL.

This chain connects TRBV5-6 to TRBJ2-5, with TRBD2 matching over 7 bases. Looked up from germline, CDR1 is SGHDT and CDR2 is YYEEEE. Unmatched junction bases numbered 4, after V lost 1 base and J lost 4 bases. This CDR3 has 14 amino acids. In DNA form, the CDR3 reads TGTGCCAGCAGCTTGAGGCGGGAGATAGAGACCCAGTACTTC. Its translation is CASSLRREIETQYF.

This chain uses TRBV6-1 with TRBJ2-1; 7 bases match TRBD1. V shed 5 bases and J 7 bases; nucleotides not matched to a gene: 5. This CDR3 is 13 amino acids long. From germline, CDR1 is MNHNS and CDR2 SASEGT. The CDR3 bases are TGTGCCAGCAGTCTAGACAGGGAGAATGAGCAGTTCTTC. Translation: CASSLDRENEQFF.

The J gene is TRBJ2-1, the V gene TRBV7-2, with D possibly being TRBD1 (5 bases). CDR1 and CDR2 (germline): SGHTA, FQGNSA. V dropped 3 bases and J dropped 2 bases, with 11 bases sitting between them. The CDR3 runs 15 residues. CDR3 nucleotide sequence: TGTGCCAGCAGCTTGACGATAGGGGCCTACAATGAGCAGTTCTTC. The encoded protein is CASSLTIGAYNEQFF.

The chain has TRBV5-4 and TRBJ2-1; 7 bases fit TRBD2. Per germline, CDR1 SGHNT and CDR2 YYREEE (reference sequence). There are 15 residues in the CDR3. Trimming cost V 4 bases and J 4 bases; bases outside gene matches: 8. CDR3 residues: CASSRGRGVYNEQFF. CDR3 in DNA: TGTGCCAGCAGCAGAGGACGGGGGGTTTACAATGAGCAGTTCTTC.

This clone has a single count. The chain links TRBV11-3 to TRBJ2-1; maybe TRBD2 (7 bases). V lost 2 bases to trimming and J lost 7 bases, with 12 bases between them. There are 14 residues in the CDR3. Germline loops: CDR1 SGHNT, CDR2 YENEEA. The CDR3 loop is CASSLPGGSNEQFF. CDR3 nucleotides: TGTGCCAGCAGCTTACCGGGGGGCTCGAATGAGCAGTTCTTC.

The genes are TRBV7-2 and TRBJ1-2; tentative D call: TRBD1 (5 bases). Trimming stripped 5 bases from V and 3 bases from J, with 13 bases between. Germline loops: CDR1 SGHTA, CDR2 FQGNSA. This CDR3 has 14 amino acids. This chain's CDR3 is CASSPGRNDYGYTF. The DNA for the CDR3 is TGTGCCAGCAGCCCAGGGAGGAATGACTATGGCTACACCTTC.